These 10 T cell receptor beta chains came from one sample sequenced in a study of blood T cell repertoires in COVID-19. The data were produced by immunoSEQ multiplex PCR, yet TCRdb's version contains in-frame clones alone and is incomplete. The sample gives about 75,000 clones, over 65% of which show up once; 2.5% to 3% is in the top ten. The sample consisted of peripheral blood. The receptors were gathered from a human donor with acute or convalescent COVID-19. The donor label of this sample is uncertain.

V is TRBV5-1 and J is TRBJ2-2; possible D gene TRBD1, 6 bases. Germline CDR1 reads SGHRS; CDR2 reads YFSETQ. This CDR3 comprises 15 residues. The germline V and J ends were trimmed by 1 base and 1 base, with 8 bases remaining between them. CDR3 region: CASSLSQGNTGELFF. The CDR3 coding sequence is TGCGCCAGCAGCTTGTCACAGGGGAACACCGGGGAGCTGTTTTTT.

This clone was counted ten times or more. The genes are TRBV6-5 and TRBJ2-7; D is perhaps TRBD1 (6 bases). The ends were cut back, 10 bases at V and 2 bases at J, with 18 bases in the middle. The germline gives CDR1 MNHEY, CDR2 SVGAGI. The CDR3 has 14 amino acids. The CDR3 sequence is CATFRTEGTYEQYF. CDR3 nucleotide sequence: TGTGCCACCTTCCGGACAGAGGGTACCTACGAGCAGTACTTC.

The table lists this clone with a count of one. The J gene is TRBJ2-5, the V gene TRBV5-6; tentatively, D is TRBD1 (6 bases). Germline assignment: CDR1 SGHDT and CDR2 YYEEEE. V lost 4 bases to trimming and J lost 7 bases, with 14 bases between them. The CDR3 is made up of 13 amino acids. The CDR3 protein is CASSKTGGGTQYF. The CDR3 DNA reads as TGTGCCAGCAGCAAGACAGGCGGCGGGACCCAGTACTTC.

With respect to this clone: One junction end disagrees with the germline gene, perhaps due to a read error. The chain is built from TRBV7-7 and TRBJ1-4; TRBD1 matches 9 bases. The CDR3 is 15 amino acids. The germline gives CDR1 SSHAT, CDR2 FNYEAQ (reference sequence). The CDR3: CASSRGTGQNEKLFF. CDR3 coding DNA: TGTGCTAGCAGCCGAGGGACAGGGCAGAATGAAAAACTGTTTTTT.

The V gene is TRBV3-1 (or the pseudogene TRBV3-2), the J gene TRBJ2-2; D unclear. Trimming removed 1 base from V and 6 bases from J, with 9 bases in between. Germline V CDR1 and CDR2: LGHDT, YNNKEL (reference sequence). This CDR3 is 14 amino acids long. The DNA of the CDR3 is TGTGCCAGCAGCCAAGTCGGCGGCGCCGGGGAGCTGTTTTTT. This codes for CASSQVGGAGELFF.

This clone was picked up one time. The V gene is TRBV5-1, the J gene TRBJ1-1; 9 nucleotides match TRBD1. Germline V lookup: CDR1 SGHRS, CDR2 YFSETQ. The CDR3 has 15 residues. V trimming: 3 bases; J trimming: 1 base; junction bases outside the gene matches: 4. CDR3: CASSSQGASNTEAFF. The CDR3 region has the DNA TGCGCCAGCAGCTCACAGGGGGCATCGAACACTGAAGCTTTCTTT.

The V gene is TRBV27, the J gene TRBJ1-2; D may be TRBD1 (5 bases). The CDR3 is 13 amino acids. Per the germline V gene, CDR1 is MNHEY and CDR2 is SMNVEV (reference sequence). The germline V and J ends were trimmed by 2 bases and 5 bases, with 9 bases remaining between them. CDR3 amino acids: CASSLQGRYGYTF. The CDR3, as DNA: TGTGCCAGCAGTTTACAGGGCCGATATGGCTACACCTTC.

This clone was counted only a few times. This chain joins TRBV25-1 and TRBJ2-7; the D is unclear. Germline loops: CDR1 MGHDK, CDR2 SYGVNS. CDR3 length: 13 residues. Between the trimmed V and J ends, which lost 4 bases and 2 bases, there was a span of 9 bases. The CDR3 here is CASSVLGPYEQYF. The DNA of the CDR3 is TGTGCCAGCAGTGTCCTTGGGCCCTACGAGCAGTACTTC.

This clone was observed a few times. As DNA, the CDR3 is TGTGCCACCAGCAGAGATAGGGGACTAGCGTCGAACGGGGAGCTGTTTTTT. Translated, it gives CATSRDRGLASNGELFF. The J gene is TRBJ2-2, the V gene TRBV15; 10 bases agree with TRBD2. The germline CDR1 and CDR2 sequences are LNHNV and YYDKDF (reference sequence). V shed 0 bases and J 7 bases; nucleotides not matched to a gene: 8. This CDR3 is 17 amino acids long.

The rearrangement links TRBV10-2 to TRBJ1-5; 9 bases fit TRBD1. The CDR3 totals 14 residues. V lost 8 bases, J lost 4 bases, and 6 bases stayed unmatched. Per germline, CDR1 WSHSY and CDR2 SAAADI. CDR3: CASSGTGINQPQHF. The CDR3 DNA reads TGCGCCAGCTCCGGGACAGGGATTAATCAGCCCCAGCATTTT.